The entry that follows covers one T cell receptor beta chain sequence. The antigen is undetermined. Time point specified: sample taken at primary tumor resection. TCRdb passed the 5' RACE reads through MiXCR, listing each CDR3 protein once. The sample holds over 10,000 distinct CDR3 sequences, 3% to 4.5% seen once. This sample is drawn from a study of spatial heterogeneity in lung cancer. The V and J ends lost 4 bases and 6 bases respectively, with 18 bases between them. There are 15 residues in the CDR3. Germline CDR1 SGHVS, CDR2 FQNEAQ. Findings and caveats of the study: Coverage of tumor T cells, an estimated figure, was approximately 7% for alpha and 13% to 15% for beta chains. Tumor mutation counts were tracked by expanded intratumoral alpha and beta TCR counts.

The sequencing here drew on lung tumor tissue, taken at surgery. This TCR was recovered from a male donor with early-stage non-small cell lung cancer. The chain recombines TRBV7-8 with TRBJ1-1; D remains ambiguous. The DNA for the CDR3 is TGTGCCAGCAGCTCTCCGGTTGGGCGAAACGCTGAAGCTTTCTTT. Residues: CASSSPVGRNAEAFF.